This entry is about one T cell receptor beta chain. These data come from a study of cytomegalovirus exposure and HLA in healthy donors. CDR3 length: 13 residues. The V segment lost 6 bases and the J segment 7 bases; nucleotides outside the gene matches: 9. CDR1 and CDR2 (germline): MNHEY, SVGAGI. Sequencing was performed with immunoSEQ multiplex PCR; in TCRdb, only in-frame clones are kept and a portion is missing. The sample includes just under 150,000 clones, 80% to 90% of them seen just once. The TCR was taken from a man aged 18 to 30 in good health and CMV-seropositive. Sequencing was performed on PBMCs. The chain carries TRBV6-5 and TRBJ2-7; 7 bases map to TRBD1. The DNA for the CDR3 is TGTGCCAGCAGACCCGACAGGGTAGAAGAGCAGTACTTC. The encoded protein is CASRPDRVEEQYF.